A selection of T cell receptor beta chains follows, all from one sample in a study of T cell changes during pregnancy in multiple sclerosis. The repertoire was sequenced with immunoSEQ multiplex PCR; TCRdb's copy has only in-frame clones and lacks some. The sample lists about 43,000 clones; roughly 91% were seen once. The specimen was PBMCs (not recorded whether the cells were cultured). The receptors stem from a female donor with multiple sclerosis, enrolled in a pregnancy study. Each CDR3 is given with its conserved first and last residue. D genes are given only for firm matches. Rows may omit the clone size; those that give it use once, few, many or a size class.

J: TRBJ2-5
D: .
V: TRBV5-1
size: .
CDR3: CASRRGTPRPQETQYF
DNA: TGCGCCAGCAGGAGGGGGACCCCAAGGCCTCAAGAGACCCAGTACTTC

J: TRBJ1-2
D: .
V: TRBV30
size: .
CDR3: CAWGARWTAEANYGYTF
DNA: TGTGCCTGGGGGGCCAGGTGGACAGCGGAAGCTAACTATGGCTACACCTTC

J: TRBJ2-5
D: TRBD1
V: TRBV19
size: once
CDR3: CASSPGQGSIGETQYF
DNA: TGTGCCAGTAGTCCTGGACAGGGAAGTATCGGGGAGACCCAGTACTTC

J: TRBJ2-5
D: .
V: TRBV7-7
size: .
CDR3: CASTQRPDGETQYF
DNA: TGTGCTAGCACCCAGCGGCCAGATGGAGAGACCCAGTACTTC

J: TRBJ2-3
D: TRBD2
V: TRBV4-2
size: .
CDR3: CASSQGLAGADTQYF
DNA: TGTGCCAGCAGCCAAGGACTAGCGGGAGCAGATACGCAGTATTTT

J: TRBJ2-7
D: TRBD2
V: TRBV7-9
size: .
CDR3: CASSLDREGFYEQYF
DNA: TGTGCCAGCAGCTTAGATCGGGAGGGCTTCTACGAGCAGTACTTC

J: TRBJ2-5
D: .
V: TRBV5-6
size: .
CDR3: CASSLATGFGQETQYF
DNA: TGTGCCAGCAGCTTGGCTACAGGGTTTGGGCAAGAGACCCAGTACTTC

J: TRBJ2-7
D: .
V: TRBV5-1
size: .
CDR3: CASSRVGEAYEQYF
DNA: TGCGCCAGCAGCCGTGTTGGGGAGGCGTACGAGCAGTACTTC

J: TRBJ2-6
D: .
V: TRBV6-6
size: once
CDR3: CASYGTINSGANVLTF
DNA: TGTGCCAGCTATGGGACAATAAACTCTGGGGCCAACGTCCTGACTTTC

J: TRBJ1-2
D: .
V: TRBV30
size: .
CDR3: CAWSPRLGSGYTF
DNA: TGTGCCTGGAGCCCTCGTCTCGGTTCGGGCTACACCTTC

J: TRBJ2-1
D: .
V: TRBV29-1
size: once
CDR3: CSVKRPEQFF
DNA: TGCAGCGTTAAGCGCCCGGAGCAGTTCTTC

J: TRBJ1-1
D: .
V: TRBV25-1
size: .
CDR3: CASTTNTEAFF
DNA: TGTGCCAGCACAACAAACACTGAAGCTTTCTTT

J: TRBJ1-2
D: .
V: TRBV6-1
size: few
CDR3: CASLRSNYGYTF
DNA: TGTGCCTCTCTGCGGTCTAACTATGGCTACACCTTC

J: TRBJ2-7
D: TRBD2
V: TRBV5-8
size: .
CDR3: CATRPGRELWEQYF
DNA: TGTGCCACCCGCCCGGGGCGGGAGTTGTGGGAGCAGTACTTC

J: TRBJ1-4
D: .
V: TRBV4-3
size: .
CDR3: CASSYLGRADEKLFF
DNA: TGCGCCAGCAGCTATCTCGGGAGGGCTGATGAAAAACTGTTTTTT

J: TRBJ2-7
D: TRBD2
V: TRBV7-3
size: few
CDR3: CASSLTSTRDRGVEQYF
DNA: TGTGCCAGCAGCTTAACTTCTACCCGGGACCGGGGGGTCGAGCAGTACTTC

J: TRBJ2-5
D: .
V: TRBV11-2
size: once
CDR3: CASSLSRVQETQYF
DNA: TGTGCCAGCAGCTTATCGCGGGTCCAAGAGACCCAGTACTTC

J: TRBJ2-7
D: TRBD1
V: TRBV9
size: .
CDR3: CASSNRDRPYEQYF
DNA: TGTGCCAGCAGCAACCGGGACAGGCCCTACGAGCAGTACTTC

J: TRBJ1-5
D: .
V: TRBV23-1
size: .
CDR3: CASSHPVLANQPQHF
DNA: TGCGCCAGCAGCCACCCAGTGTTGGCGAATCAGCCCCAGCATTTT

J: TRBJ1-3
D: .
V: TRBV29-1
size: once
CDR3: CSAGPQGNTIYF
DNA: TGCAGCGCAGGCCCCCAAGGAAACACCATATATTTT

J: TRBJ2-7
D: TRBD1
V: TRBV5-4
size: .
CDR3: CASSERDRVSYEQYF
DNA: TGTGCCAGCAGCGAGAGGGACAGGGTCTCCTACGAGCAGTACTTC

J: TRBJ2-7
D: TRBD2
V: TRBV5-1
size: .
CDR3: CASSLGGRGTYEQYF
DNA: TGCGCCAGCAGCCTGGGCGGGAGAGGAACCTACGAGCAGTACTTC

J: TRBJ2-7
D: TRBD2
V: TRBV29-1
size: .
CDR3: CSVEIAGGTYEQYF
DNA: TGCAGCGTAGAAATAGCGGGAGGGACCTACGAGCAGTACTTC

J: TRBJ1-1
D: .
V: TRBV27
size: .
CDR3: CASSFNRVPTEAFF
DNA: TGTGCCAGCAGTTTTAACAGGGTACCAACTGAAGCTTTCTTT

J: TRBJ2-7
D: TRBD1
V: TRBV5-1
size: .
CDR3: CARDRVYEQYF
DNA: TGCGCCAGAGACAGGGTTTACGAGCAGTACTTC

J: TRBJ1-1
D: .
V: TRBV9
size: .
CDR3: CASSDAWGGRTEAFF
DNA: TGTGCCAGCAGCGACGCCTGGGGTGGGAGGACTGAAGCTTTCTTT

J: TRBJ2-1
D: TRBD2
V: TRBV11-3
size: .
CDR3: CASSGTSGRGNEQFF
DNA: TGTGCCAGCAGCGGGACTAGCGGGAGGGGCAATGAGCAGTTCTTC

J: TRBJ1-5
D: TRBD1
V: TRBV18
size: .
CDR3: CASSRMGQGVVNQPQHF
DNA: TGTGCCAGCTCACGTATGGGACAGGGGGTGGTCAATCAGCCCCAGCATTTT

J: TRBJ2-7
D: .
V: TRBV28
size: .
CDR3: CASGQDIPYEQYF
DNA: TGTGCCAGCGGGCAGGACATCCCGTACGAGCAGTACTTC

J: TRBJ1-5
D: .
V: TRBV4-2
size: .
CDR3: CASSQVLLGISNQPQHF
DNA: TGTGCCAGCAGCCAAGTCCTTCTCGGGATAAGCAATCAGCCCCAGCATTTT

J: TRBJ1-1
D: .
V: TRBV19
size: .
CDR3: CASSIQGYMNTEAFF
DNA: TGTGCCAGTAGTATACAGGGGTATATGAACACTGAAGCTTTCTTT

J: TRBJ1-5
D: .
V: TRBV30
size: .
CDR3: CAWSVAGGSNQPQHF
DNA: TGTGCCTGGAGTGTAGCCGGGGGAAGCAATCAGCCCCAGCATTTT

J: TRBJ1-2
D: .
V: TRBV7-9
size: .
CDR3: CASSLAPVPYGYTF
DNA: TGTGCCAGCAGCTTGGCCCCGGTTCCATATGGCTACACCTTC

J: TRBJ2-2
D: .
V: TRBV27
size: .
CDR3: CASSLRRENTGELFF
DNA: TGTGCCAGCAGTTTACGGCGGGAGAACACCGGGGAGCTGTTTTTT

J: TRBJ2-1
D: TRBD2
V: TRBV7-6
size: .
CDR3: CASSLVAGSLSNEQFF
DNA: TGTGCCAGCAGCTTAGTAGCGGGTAGCCTTTCCAATGAGCAGTTCTTC

J: TRBJ1-1
D: .
V: TRBV5-8
size: once
CDR3: CASSLDSGRPEAFF
DNA: TGTGCCAGCAGCTTGGACTCGGGACGTCCTGAAGCTTTCTTT

J: TRBJ2-3
D: .
V: TRBV13
size: once
CDR3: CASSVVSAPDTQYF
DNA: TGTGCCAGCAGCGTTGTTAGCGCCCCAGATACGCAGTATTTT

J: TRBJ2-7
D: .
V: TRBV29-1
size: .
CDR3: CSVRSGKYYEQYF
DNA: TGCAGCGTTCGAAGCGGCAAATACTACGAGCAGTACTTC

J: TRBJ2-2
D: .
V: TRBV4-1
size: .
CDR3: CASSSQGGELFF
DNA: TGCGCCAGCAGCTCCCAAGGCGGGGAGCTGTTTTTT

J: TRBJ2-1
D: TRBD2
V: TRBV5-1
size: .
CDR3: CASSLRAGGNSNEQFF
DNA: TGCGCCAGCAGCTTGAGGGCGGGAGGTAATTCCAATGAGCAGTTCTTC

J: TRBJ1-2
D: .
V: TRBV28
size: .
CDR3: CASSPEVGYTF
DNA: TGTGCCAGCAGCCCAGAAGTGGGCTACACCTTC

J: TRBJ2-7
D: TRBD1
V: TRBV11-2
size: .
CDR3: CASSLGDDRGPFYEQYF
DNA: TGTGCCAGCAGCTTAGGGGACGACAGGGGCCCCTTTTACGAGCAGTACTTC

J: TRBJ2-2
D: .
V: TRBV4-1
size: .
CDR3: CASSHLKPDSHVSGELFF
DNA: TGCGCCAGCAGCCACCTTAAGCCAGACAGCCACGTATCCGGGGAGCTGTTTTTT

J: TRBJ2-1
D: .
V: TRBV19
size: .
CDR3: CASSMRDPSYNEQFF
DNA: TGTGCCAGTAGTATGCGGGATCCCTCCTACAATGAGCAGTTCTTC

J: TRBJ1-2
D: .
V: TRBV19
size: .
CDR3: CASSIAPDNGYTF
DNA: TGTGCCAGTAGTATAGCCCCGGACAATGGCTACACCTTC

J: TRBJ2-3
D: TRBD1
V: TRBV7-8
size: .
CDR3: CASSPTAGTGSTDTQYF
DNA: TGTGCCAGCAGCCCGACTGCCGGGACAGGGAGTACAGATACGCAGTATTTT

J: TRBJ1-5
D: .
V: TRBV4-1
size: .
CDR3: CASSQLPGTASTQPQHF
DNA: TGCGCCAGCAGCCAACTTCCCGGGACGGCCTCCACTCAGCCCCAGCATTTT

J: TRBJ2-5
D: .
V: TRBV5-5
size: .
CDR3: CASSLERGESTETQYF
DNA: TGTGCCAGCAGCTTGGAAAGGGGGGAGAGTACAGAGACCCAGTACTTC

J: TRBJ1-2
D: .
V: TRBV7-8
size: few
CDR3: CASSLVGGGYGYTF
DNA: TGTGCCAGCAGCTTAGTTGGGGGAGGCTATGGCTACACCTTC

J: TRBJ2-3
D: TRBD2
V: TRBV5-1
size: .
CDR3: CASSSAGLTDTQYF
DNA: TGCGCCAGCAGCTCAGCGGGACTCACAGATACGCAGTATTTT

J: TRBJ2-5
D: .
V: TRBV7-9
size: .
CDR3: CASSLSDSNPDAETQYF
DNA: TGTGCCAGCAGCTTATCCGACTCCAACCCAGACGCGGAGACCCAGTACTTC

J: TRBJ2-7
D: .
V: TRBV6-5
size: .
CDR3: CASSYLQTPYEQYF
DNA: TGTGCCAGCAGTTACCTGCAGACCCCCTACGAGCAGTACTTC